These 10 T cell receptor beta chains share one sample of origin, sequenced in a study of early T cells in non-severe SARS-CoV-2 infection. TCRdb re-called the 5' RACE reads with MiXCR, one entry per CDR3 protein. The table includes roughly 38,000 distinct CDR3 sequences, over 4.5% detected once. Input material: whole blood. The receptors here all came from an adult who was a healthcare worker with PCR-confirmed SARS-CoV-2 infection or an uninfected control (not recorded which).

In this sample, this clonotype turned up many times. The V call is TRBV7-2, the J call TRBJ1-6; 9 nucleotides agree with TRBD1. The CDR3 spans 16 residues. The J segment lost 10 bases and the V segment lost 1 base, leaving 8 bases of the junction unmatched. CDR1 and CDR2 from the germline V gene are SGHTA and FQGNSA. The CDR3 spells CASSLEGQGIHSPLHF. CDR3 nucleotides: TGTGCCAGCAGCTTAGAGGGACAGGGAATCCACTCACCCCTCCACTTT.

This clonotype came up many times. The CDR3 spells CASSEDFSGANVLTF. CDR3 bases: TGTGCCAGCAGTGAGGACTTCTCTGGGGCCAACGTCCTGACTTTC. The chain combines TRBV6-4 with TRBJ2-6; D is perhaps TRBD2 (5 bases). Germline CDR1 is MRHNA and CDR2 is SNTAGT. Trimming left V 3 bases short and J 0 bases short, with 6 bases between. CDR3 length: 15 residues.

This clonotype was recorded at least ten times. V gene TRBV20-1 combines with J gene TRBJ2-3; 8 bases line up with TRBD2. The CDR3 is 15 residues long. Germline V lookup: CDR1 DFQATT, CDR2 SNEGSKA (reference sequence). V lost 7 bases and J lost 0; bases outside the gene matches: 9. CDR3 amino acids: CSGSGGGTSTDTQYF. CDR3 coding DNA: TGCAGTGGTTCAGGCGGGGGGACTAGCACAGATACGCAGTATTTT.

This clonotype was detected many times. The chain carries TRBV5-1 and TRBJ1-2; no clear D. Germline V lookup: CDR1 SGHRS, CDR2 YFSETQ. V was pared by 6 bases and J by 4 bases, with 10 bases between. The CDR3 spans 12 residues. CDR3 nucleotide sequence: TGCGCCAGCATGGACGGCCTCTATGGCTACACCTTC. Protein product: CASMDGLYGYTF.

This clonotype was observed at least ten times. The chain employs TRBV20-1 and TRBJ1-1; D not resolved. With 1 base removed from V and 5 bases from J, the gap between germline ends came to 5 bases. The CDR3 covers 11 residues. Germline-derived CDR1 and CDR2 are DFQATT and SNEGSKA (reference sequence). The CDR3 reads CSARAETEAFF. The CDR3 region has the DNA TGCAGTGCTAGAGCAGAGACTGAAGCTTTCTTT.

This clonotype was recorded many times. The chain links TRBV6-6 to TRBJ2-1; D is possibly TRBD1 or TRBD2 (5 bases each). Germline values: CDR1 MNHNY, CDR2 SVGAGI (reference sequence). The CDR3 is 15 residues long. V dropped 6 bases and J dropped 7 bases, with 19 bases sitting between them. CDR3 nucleotide sequence: TGTGCCAGCAGGGTTCTAGCTACTCAGGGTAATGAGCAGTTCTTC. Residues: CASRVLATQGNEQFF.

This clonotype was found many times. The genes are TRBV7-6 and TRBJ2-1, with 9 positions matching TRBD2. Trimming at V came to 7 bases and at J to 6 bases, leaving 7 bases not matched to a gene. The CDR3 contains 14 residues. Germline V gene data show CDR1 as SGHVS and CDR2 as FNYEAQ. CDR3 loop: CASIPPSGANEQFF. The CDR3 DNA reads TGTGCCAGCATCCCGCCTAGCGGGGCCAATGAGCAGTTCTTC. Based on the CDR3 plus reference TRBV7-6 and TRBJ2-1, the full variable domain is GAGVSQSPRYKVTKRGQDVALRCDPISGHVSLYWYRQALGQGPEFLTYFNYEAQQDKSGLPNDRFSAERPEGSISTLTIQRTEQRDSAMYRCASIPPSGANEQFFGPGTRLTVL.

This clonotype was counted many times. The gene calls are TRBV19 and TRBJ2-1; TRBD1 matches 10 bases. This CDR3 has 15 residues. Germline V lookup: CDR1 LNHDA, CDR2 SQIVND (reference sequence). Trimming at V came to 6 bases and at J to 3 bases, leaving 5 bases not matched to a gene. The CDR3 protein is CASRKDRGYYNEQFF. CDR3 sequence (DNA): TGTGCCAGTAGAAAGGACAGGGGGTACTACAATGAGCAGTTCTTC. The full variable domain, completed using reference TRBV19 and TRBJ2-1, is DGGITQSPKYLFRKEGQNVTLSCEQNLNHDAMYWYRQDPGQGLRLIYYSQIVNDFQKGDIAEGYSVSREKKESFPLTVTSAQKNPTAFYLCASRKDRGYYNEQFFGPGTRLTVL.

This clonotype was detected ten times or more. The chain carries TRBV5-1 and TRBJ2-1; D gene uncertain. Germline V gene data show CDR1 as SGHRS and CDR2 as YFSETQ. Trimming shortened V by 3 bases and J by 9 bases, and 13 bases separated the two germline ends. The CDR3 spans 13 residues. The CDR3 loop reads CASSSDPMVEQFF. The CDR3 DNA follows: TGCGCCAGCAGCTCGGATCCTATGGTTGAGCAGTTCTTC.

This clonotype was seen at least ten times. One end of the junction does not line up with germline, which may come from a read error. The rearrangement links TRBV19 to TRBJ2-4; D tentatively reads TRBD1 or TRBD2 (5 bases each). Germline-derived CDR1 and CDR2 are LNHDA and SQIVND (reference sequence). The CDR3 is 13 residues long. CDR3 sequence (DNA): TGTGCCAGTAACTCCGTGGGGGTCCTCCGACCCACCTTC. Encoded protein: CASNSVGVLRPTF.